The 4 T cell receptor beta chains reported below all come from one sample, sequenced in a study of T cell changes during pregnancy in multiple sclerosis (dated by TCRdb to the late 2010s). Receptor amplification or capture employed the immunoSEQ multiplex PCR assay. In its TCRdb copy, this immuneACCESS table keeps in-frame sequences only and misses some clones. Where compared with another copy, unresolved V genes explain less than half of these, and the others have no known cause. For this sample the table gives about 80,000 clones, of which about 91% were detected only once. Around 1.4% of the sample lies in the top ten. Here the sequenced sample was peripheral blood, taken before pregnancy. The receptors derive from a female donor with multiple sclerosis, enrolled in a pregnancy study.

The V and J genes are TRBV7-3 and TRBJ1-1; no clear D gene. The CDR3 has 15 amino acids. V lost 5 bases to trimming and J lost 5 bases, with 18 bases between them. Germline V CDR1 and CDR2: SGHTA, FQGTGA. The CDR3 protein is CASSKSPSPETEAFF. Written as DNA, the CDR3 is TGTGCCAGCAGCAAATCTCCGAGCCCTGAGACTGAAGCTTTCTTT.

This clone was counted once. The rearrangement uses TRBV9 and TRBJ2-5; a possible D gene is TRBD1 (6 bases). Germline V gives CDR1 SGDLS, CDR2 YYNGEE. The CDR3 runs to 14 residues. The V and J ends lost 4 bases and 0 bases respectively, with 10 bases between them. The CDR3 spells CASSLGANQETQYF. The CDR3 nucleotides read TGTGCCAGCAGCCTGGGGGCCAACCAAGAGACCCAGTACTTC.

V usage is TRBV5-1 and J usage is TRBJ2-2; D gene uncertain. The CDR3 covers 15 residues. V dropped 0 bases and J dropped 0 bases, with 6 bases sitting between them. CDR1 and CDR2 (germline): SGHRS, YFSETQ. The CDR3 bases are TGCGCCAGCAGCTTGGGCGGAACGAACACCGGGGAGCTGTTTTTT. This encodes CASSLGGTNTGELFF.

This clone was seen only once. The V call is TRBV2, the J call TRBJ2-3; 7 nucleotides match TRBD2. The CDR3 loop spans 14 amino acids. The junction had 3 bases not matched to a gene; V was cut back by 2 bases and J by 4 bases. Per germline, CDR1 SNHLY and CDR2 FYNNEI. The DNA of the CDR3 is TGTGCCAGCAGTGAACAGGGAGGGGCAGATACGCAGTATTTT. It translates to CASSEQGGADTQYF.